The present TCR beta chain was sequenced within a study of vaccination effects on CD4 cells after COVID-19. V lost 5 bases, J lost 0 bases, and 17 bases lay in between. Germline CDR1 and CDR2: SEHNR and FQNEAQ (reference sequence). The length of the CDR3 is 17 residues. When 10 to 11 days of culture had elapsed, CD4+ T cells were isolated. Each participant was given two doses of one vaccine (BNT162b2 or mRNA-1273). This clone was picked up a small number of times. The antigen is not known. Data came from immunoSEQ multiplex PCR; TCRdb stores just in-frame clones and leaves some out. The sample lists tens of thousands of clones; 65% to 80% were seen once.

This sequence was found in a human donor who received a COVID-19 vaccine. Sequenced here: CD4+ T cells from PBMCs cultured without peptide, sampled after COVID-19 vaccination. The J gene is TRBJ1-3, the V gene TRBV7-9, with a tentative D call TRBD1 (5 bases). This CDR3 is CASSRGTGEVSGNTIYF. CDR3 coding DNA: TGTGCCAGCAGCCGCGGGACTGGGGAGGTCTCTGGAAACACCATATATTTT.